Below are 9 T cell receptor beta chains sequenced from a single sample in a study of T cell responses to AZD1222 COVID-19 vaccine. Measured with immunoSEQ multiplex PCR; TCRdb has only the in-frame clones, and not every one. The table has more than 70,000 clones, 91% seen once. The starting material was peripheral blood, obtained 28 days after the second AZD1222 dose. These receptors were obtained from an adult who received the AZD1222 COVID-19 vaccine.

The chain has TRBV6-5 and TRBJ2-2, with D tentatively TRBD1 (6 bases). Germline CDR1 is MNHEY and CDR2 is SVGAGI. Trimming shortened V by 1 base and J by 4 bases, and 13 bases separated the two germline ends. There are 16 residues in the CDR3. The CDR3 bases are TGTGCCAGCAGTTACTGGGGAGAAGGGGGCACCGGGGAGCTGTTTTTT. Translated: CASSYWGEGGTGELFF.

The V and J genes are TRBV7-9 and TRBJ1-2; TRBD1 is a possible D gene (5 bases). V was shortened by 2 bases and J by 7 bases, with 11 bases between the two germline ends. The CDR3 spans 13 residues. Germline lookup yields CDR1 SEHNR and CDR2 FQNEAQ (reference sequence). The CDR3 nucleotides read TGTGCCAGCAGCTTATCGGGGGGAAGTGGCTACACCTTC. Protein product: CASSLSGGSGYTF.

This chain connects TRBV19 to TRBJ1-5; 9 positions agree with TRBD1. V shed 7 bases, J shed 6 bases, and the junction held 4 bases outside the gene matches. Germline V gene lookup returns CDR1 LNHDA and CDR2 SQIVND (reference sequence). The CDR3 covers 13 residues. The CDR3 is CASTTGGRQPQHF. The CDR3 coding sequence is TGTGCCAGTACGACAGGGGGACGTCAGCCCCAGCATTTT.

In DNA, the CDR3 is TGTGCCAGCAGCTCTAGCGGGAACTCCTACGAGCAGTACTTC. The encoded protein is CASSSSGNSYEQYF. The chain couples TRBV5-4 to TRBJ2-7, with TRBD2 matching over 9 bases. This CDR3 has 14 amino acids. CDR1 and CDR2 (germline): SGHNT, YYREEE (reference sequence). The trim removed 3 bases at V and 0 bases at J, leaving 1 base unmatched.

The rearrangement links TRBV6-5 to TRBJ2-2; 9 nucleotides align to TRBD1. From germline, CDR1 is MNHEY and CDR2 SVGAGI. J was trimmed by 1 base and V by 10 bases; bases with no gene match: 4. This CDR3 region has 14 residues. The CDR3 sequence: CATWTGVNTGELFF. The CDR3 DNA reads TGTGCCACTTGGACAGGGGTGAACACCGGGGAGCTGTTTTTT.

The genes are TRBV19 and TRBJ1-3; 7 bases are shared with TRBD1. This CDR3 is built from 16 residues. J gave up 3 bases and V 3 bases, and 8 bases lay outside the gene matches. Germline CDR1 and CDR2: LNHDA and SQIVND (reference sequence). The CDR3 sequence: CASSMNGGGSGNTIYF. In DNA, the CDR3 is TGTGCCAGTAGTATGAATGGAGGGGGCAGTGGAAACACCATATATTTT.

V is TRBV6-5 and J is TRBJ2-1; 10 positions agree with TRBD2. CDR1 is MNHEY, CDR2 SVGAGI, per germline. After removal of 10 bases from V and 10 bases from J, the junction contained 13 bases not matched to a gene. This CDR3 is built from 14 residues. CDR3 loop: CATQPGTSEKEQFF. The CDR3 coding sequence is TGTGCCACCCAACCCGGGACTAGCGAGAAGGAGCAGTTCTTC.

The chain carries TRBV5-4 and TRBJ1-2; D not resolved. The CDR3 runs 13 residues. Trimming took off 2 bases at V and 1 base at J, with 6 bases between the two ends. The germline V gene encodes CDR1 SGHNT and CDR2 YYREEE (reference sequence). Here the CDR3 reads CASSLDGNYGYTF. The CDR3 DNA follows: TGTGCCAGCAGCTTAGACGGTAACTATGGCTACACCTTC.

This chain links TRBV28 with TRBJ1-6; the match to TRBD1 covers 7 bases. The CDR3 contains 15 residues. Per germline, CDR1 MDHEN and CDR2 SYDVKM. V lost 2 bases, J lost 5 bases, and 3 bases stayed unmatched. CDR3 sequence (DNA): TGTGCCAGCAGTTTAGTGGGACAGAATAATTCACCCCTCCACTTT. This encodes CASSLVGQNNSPLHF.